What follows are 15 T cell receptor beta chains derived from one specimen sequenced in a study of PD-1 blockade in mismatch repair-deficient tumors. Using immunoSEQ multiplex PCR, the repertoire was profiled, and TCRdb retains in-frame clones only, with some absent. This table has under 50,000 clones, more than 75% appearing once. The sequences come from peripheral blood, collected 4 weeks after starting pembrolizumab. The receptors originated from an adult with mismatch repair-deficient cancer.

The genes are TRBV6-5 and TRBJ2-7, with a tentative D call TRBD1 (6 bases). Germline-derived CDR1 and CDR2 are MNHEY and SVGAGI. The ends were cut back, 0 bases at V and 2 bases at J, with 11 bases in the middle. This CDR3 comprises 15 residues. The CDR3 sequence is CASSYSRTAPYEQYF. The CDR3 DNA sequence: TGTGCCAGCAGTTACTCGAGGACAGCCCCCTACGAGCAGTACTTC.

The chain recombines TRBV20-1 with TRBJ2-5; D gene unclear. The germline V and J ends were trimmed by 6 bases and 5 bases, with 4 bases remaining between them. CDR1 and CDR2 from the germline V gene are DFQATT and SNEGSKA (reference sequence). CDR3 length: 9 amino acids. CDR3 in amino acids: CSAGETQYF. The CDR3 DNA follows: TGCAGTGCCGGTGAGACCCAGTACTTC.

The gene calls are TRBV6-1 and TRBJ2-1; 10 nucleotides line up with TRBD2. Germline V gives CDR1 MNHNS, CDR2 SASEGT. J gave up 7 bases and V 11 bases, and 14 bases lay outside the gene matches. CDR3 length: 15 residues. The CDR3 region is CASRGLAAVRNEQFF. In DNA form, the CDR3 reads TGTGCCTCAAGAGGACTAGCGGCCGTGCGAAATGAGCAGTTCTTC.

The V gene is TRBV19, the J gene TRBJ1-2; D uncertain. Looked up from germline, CDR1 is LNHDA and CDR2 is SQIVND (reference sequence). V was clipped by 4 bases and J by 3 bases, with 12 bases between them. This CDR3 is built from 14 residues. Written as DNA, the CDR3 is TGTGCCAGTAGTAAGGACGGGTACGACTATGGCTACACCTTC. It is translated as CASSKDGYDYGYTF.

The genes are TRBV19 and TRBJ2-2; tentative D call: TRBD1 (6 bases). The CDR3 runs to 14 residues. The germline V and J ends were trimmed by 6 bases and 2 bases, with 10 bases remaining between them. CDR1 and CDR2 from the germline V gene are LNHDA and SQIVND (reference sequence). The CDR3 DNA sequence: TGTGCCAGTAGGACCAGGGGAAACACCGGGGAGCTGTTTTTT. Protein sequence: CASRTRGNTGELFF.

The chain couples TRBV27 to TRBJ2-3; the D gene is possibly TRBD2 (5 bases). The V end lost 10 bases, the J end lost 5 bases, and 13 bases lay between the germline ends. The germline V gene has CDR1 MNHEY and CDR2 SMNVEV (reference sequence). The CDR3 covers 12 residues. CDR3 nucleotides: TGTGCCACCAGCAAACTAGGAGATACGCAGTATTTT. Encoded protein: CATSKLGDTQYF.

The V gene is TRBV27, the J gene TRBJ1-2; 10 bases fit TRBD1. This CDR3 has 15 residues. Germline lookup yields CDR1 MNHEY and CDR2 SMNVEV (reference sequence). The V and J ends lost 3 bases and 5 bases, in that order; junction bases with no gene match: 6. This chain's CDR3 is CASSLGQGFRYGYTF. Here the CDR3 DNA reads TGTGCCAGCAGTTTGGGACAGGGGTTTCGGTATGGCTACACCTTC.

This chain uses TRBV11-2 with TRBJ2-5, with TRBD2 matching over 8 bases. Germline V gene sequence: CDR1 SGHAT, CDR2 FQNNGV. The ends lost 1 base at V and 5 bases at J; junction bases unmatched: 9. The CDR3 has 16 residues. For the CDR3, the DNA is TGTGCCAGCAGCTTAGTTCAGACTAGCGTATGGGAGACCCAGTACTTC. This sequence encodes CASSLVQTSVWETQYF.

Only one count was recorded for this clone. This chain uses TRBV7-9 with TRBJ2-7; no definite D call. Germline V gene data show CDR1 as SEHNR and CDR2 as FQNEAQ (reference sequence). The CDR3 is 12 residues long. The germline V and J ends were trimmed by 4 bases and 0 bases, with 4 bases remaining between them. The chain's CDR3 is CASSSSSYEQYF. Here the CDR3 DNA reads TGTGCCAGCAGCTCGAGCTCCTACGAGCAGTACTTC.

The V gene is TRBV14, the J gene TRBJ2-3, with 7 bases identical to TRBD1. Germline V gene sequence: CDR1 SGHDN, CDR2 FVKESK. CDR3 length equals 15 residues. V gave up 6 bases and J gave up 5 bases; unmatched junction bases: 11. CDR3 sequence: CASSSDREFIDTQYF. The CDR3, as DNA: TGTGCCAGCAGTTCCGACAGGGAGTTTATAGATACGCAGTATTTT.

This clone was detected a few times. The chain couples TRBV7-9 to TRBJ2-1; no clear D. Germline lookup yields CDR1 SEHNR and CDR2 FQNEAQ (reference sequence). The CDR3 sequence is 12 residues long. Trimming took off 5 bases at V and 5 bases at J, with 7 bases between the two ends. Written as DNA, the CDR3 is TGTGCCAGCAGCGCGTACAACAATGAGCAGTTCTTC. It yields the protein CASSAYNNEQFF.

The CDR3 DNA sequence: TGCGCCAGCCGTAGACTAGCGGAGAACACCGGGGAGCTGTTTTTT. It translates to CASRRLAENTGELFF. This sequence joins TRBV4-1 and TRBJ2-2, with 9 bases matching TRBD2. Trimming took 8 bases from V and 1 from J; bases not matched to a gene: 5. CDR3 size: 15 residues. Germline CDR1 MGHRA, CDR2 YSYEKL.

V usage is TRBV7-9 and J usage is TRBJ2-2; D may be TRBD1 (6 bases). From germline, CDR1 is SEHNR and CDR2 FQNEAQ (reference sequence). With 2 bases removed from V and 2 bases from J, the gap between germline ends came to 15 bases. The CDR3 length is 17 residues. CDR3 sequence: CASSLLYRDVNTGELFF. Written as DNA, the CDR3 is TGTGCCAGCAGCTTACTATACAGGGATGTAAACACCGGGGAGCTGTTTTTT.

V usage is TRBV18 and J usage is TRBJ1-1, with D perhaps TRBD1 (5 bases). Germline assignment: CDR1 KGHSH and CDR2 LQKENI. V was trimmed by 3 bases and J by 8 bases, leaving 22 bases between them. The CDR3 runs 16 residues. This CDR3 reads CASSPSGVGLGTEAFF. The CDR3, as DNA: TGTGCCAGCTCACCCTCGGGGGTGGGACTGGGAACGGAAGCTTTCTTT.

The V call is TRBV30, the J call TRBJ1-2; 7 nucleotides line up with TRBD1. Unmatched junction bases numbered 11, after V lost 0 bases and J lost 4 bases. This CDR3 has 16 residues. Germline CDR1 GTSNPN, CDR2 SVGIG (reference sequence). The CDR3 DNA reads TGTGCCTGGAGTGTACGAGGAGGGGACAGAACCTATGGCTACACCTTC. Its translation is CAWSVRGGDRTYGYTF.